This T cell receptor beta chain was sequenced for a study of blood T cell repertoires in COVID-19. At the level of the study: The United States, Italy and Spain supplied acute and convalescent COVID-19 samples. Sources were T cells, B-cell-depleted T cells, or PBMCs; the material itself was cDNA or gDNA.

Original processing methods: Nucleated cell counts were estimated from reference gene primer amplification. Produced via immunoSEQ multiplex PCR; TCRdb's table is partial and in-frame only. Clonal size and the V and J genes are those of that table, whereas D and trimming came from the DNA. This sample has about 120,000 clones, with 82% found just once. Source material: peripheral blood. This clonotype was obtained from a woman between 70 and 85 years old with acute or convalescent COVID-19.

The CDR3 nucleotides are TGTGCCAGCAGCCGGACAGCTAACTATGGCTACACCTTC. Amino acid sequence: CASSRTANYGYTF. The rearrangement links TRBV5-4 to TRBJ1-2; the D gene is possibly TRBD1 (6 bases). CDR3 size: 13 residues. Germline CDR1 SGHNT, CDR2 YYREEE (reference sequence). Trimming pared 4 bases from V and 0 bases from J, leaving 7 bases between. The full variable domain, rest sourced from reference TRBV5-4 and TRBJ1-2, is ETGVTQSPTHLIKTRGQQVTLRCSSQSGHNTVSWYQQALGQGPQFIFQYYREEENGRGNFPPRFSGLQFPNYSSELNVNALELDDSALYLCASSRTANYGYTFGSGTRLTVV.